Listed here are 21 T cell receptor beta chains from one sample, sequenced in a study of T cells in Graves' hyperthyroidism and ophthalmopathy. Authors of the study amplified TCR beta CDR3 regions from RNA transcripts. Using the HTBI primer set, a first-round RT-PCR was run on the TCR CDR3. TCRdb called the multiplex PCR reads again in MiXCR, with one record for every CDR3 protein. This sample yields roughly 280,000 distinct CDR3 sequences, of which roughly 22% are seen a single time; 64% belongs to the top ten. The sequencing input was blood. Receptors originate from a man aged 25-45 years with Graves' ophthalmopathy.

This clonotype appeared a few times. The chain is built from TRBV19 and TRBJ1-5, with a tentative D call TRBD1 (5 bases). This CDR3 is 17 amino acids long. Germline CDR1 and CDR2: LNHDA and SQIVND (reference sequence). V was trimmed by 7 bases and J by 2 bases, leaving 21 bases between them. CDR3 sequence reads: CASNRLSGGRGNQPQHF. As DNA, the CDR3 is TGTGCCAGTAATCGCTTAAGTGGGGGTCGGGGCAATCAGCCCCAGCATTTT.

Ten or more counts support this clonotype. The rearrangement links TRBV20-1 to TRBJ2-7, with TRBD1 matching 10 bases. Trimming cost V 6 bases and J 2 bases; bases outside gene matches: 13. The germline V gene encodes CDR1 DFQATT and CDR2 SNEGSKA (reference sequence). The CDR3 consists of 16 residues. In DNA form, the CDR3 reads TGCAGTGCCCCCGGGACAGGGGCCCTCGGCACCTACGAGCAGTACTTC. It yields the protein CSAPGTGALGTYEQYF.

This chain links TRBV4-1 with TRBJ1-4; D is uncertain. In germline, CDR1 is MGHRA, CDR2 YSYEKL. The CDR3 spans 15 residues. The germline V and J ends were trimmed by 1 base and 0 bases, with 6 bases remaining between them. The chain's CDR3 is CASSQAQATNEKLFF. In DNA, the CDR3 is TGCGCCAGCAGCCAAGCCCAGGCAACTAATGAAAAACTGTTTTTT.

This clonotype was picked up many times. V usage is TRBV28 and J usage is TRBJ1-2; D gene ambiguous. CDR3 length: 11 amino acids. The germline CDR1 and CDR2 sequences are MDHEN and SYDVKM. V dropped 4 bases and J dropped 7 bases, with 7 bases sitting between them. The CDR3 loop reads CASSSRRGYTF. In nucleotides, the CDR3 is TGTGCCAGCAGTTCGCGTCGTGGCTACACCTTC.

This clonotype was seen only a few times. This chain connects TRBV5-1 to TRBJ2-1; D perhaps matches TRBD2 (6 bases). Trimming pared 7 bases from V and 5 bases from J, leaving 19 bases between. There are 15 residues in the CDR3. From germline, CDR1 is SGHRS and CDR2 YFSETQ. DNA of the CDR3: TGCGCCAGCCGGATAGGGTGGGACTTCAACAATGAGCAGTTCTTC. This translates into CASRIGWDFNNEQFF.

This clonotype was counted ten times or more. This chain links TRBV6-1 with TRBJ2-1, with TRBD1 identical over 9 bases. The CDR3 extends over 15 amino acids. In germline, CDR1 is MNHNS, CDR2 SASEGT. Trimming took 8 bases from V and 4 from J; bases not matched to a gene: 9. CDR3 bases: TGTGCCAGCTTAAATGGGGACAGGGCGTACAATGAGCAGTTCTTC. Protein: CASLNGDRAYNEQFF.

In its sample, this clonotype was seen a few times. This rearrangement joins TRBV29-1 to TRBJ2-2; 8 bases agree with TRBD1. CDR1 and CDR2 (germline): SQVTM, ANQGSEA. This CDR3 is built from 18 residues. V shed 6 bases and J 1 base; nucleotides not matched to a gene: 16. CDR3 sequence (DNA): TGCAGCGTCCTCGGACAGGGACCGAGAACCAAGAACACCGGGGAGCTGTTTTTT. It translates to CSVLGQGPRTKNTGELFF.

V usage is TRBV6-1 and J usage is TRBJ2-7, with D possibly matching TRBD1 (6 bases). CDR3 length: 15 residues. From germline, CDR1 is MNHNS and CDR2 SASEGT. Trimming pared 0 bases from V and 0 bases from J, leaving 9 bases between. CDR3 nucleotide sequence: TGTGCCAGCAGTGAAGCGCTGGACAGCTCCTACGAGCAGTACTTC. The encoded protein is CASSEALDSSYEQYF.

Only a few counts were recorded for this clonotype. V usage is TRBV6-1 and J usage is TRBJ2-4; D is ambiguous. Germline V CDR1 and CDR2: MNHNS, SASEGT. This CDR3 has 15 residues. Trimming removed 7 bases at V and 0 bases at J, with 13 bases between. The CDR3 loop is CASTYPGVAKNIQYF. Written as DNA, the CDR3 is TGTGCCAGCACCTATCCGGGTGTAGCCAAAAACATTCAGTACTTC.

This clonotype has a count of ten or more. This chain links TRBV15 with TRBJ2-3; D is unresolved. V lost 1 base and J lost 3, with 11 bases in between. This CDR3 is 15 amino acids long. Germline V gene sequence: CDR1 LNHNV, CDR2 YYDKDF (reference sequence). CDR3 loop: CATSRGVGRTDTQYF. CDR3 bases: TGTGCCACCAGCAGAGGGGTGGGCAGAACAGATACGCAGTATTTT.

This clonotype came up many times. This chain joins TRBV11-3 and TRBJ2-1; no reliable D call. Deletions cut 2 bases from V and 6 bases from J, with 5 bases between. This CDR3 spans 12 amino acids. Looked up from germline, CDR1 is SGHNT and CDR2 is YENEEA. The CDR3 spells CASSLSANEQFF. The CDR3 DNA sequence: TGTGCCAGCAGCTTAAGCGCCAATGAGCAGTTCTTC.

This clonotype was seen a few times. The chain has TRBV27 and TRBJ1-1, with D unresolved. V was clipped by 2 bases and J by 8 bases, with 15 bases between them. This CDR3 is built from 14 residues. CDR1 MNHEY and CDR2 SMNVEV come from the germline V gene (reference sequence). CDR3 residues: CASSLRSASREAFF. The CDR3 DNA follows: TGTGCCAGCAGTTTACGCAGCGCCTCCAGGGAAGCTTTCTTT.

This clonotype was counted ten times or more. The chain employs TRBV11-3 and TRBJ2-1; 8 bases fit TRBD2. Germline lookup yields CDR1 SGHNT and CDR2 YENEEA. The CDR3 is 15 residues long. Trimming took 3 bases from V and 6 from J; bases not matched to a gene: 7. CDR3: CASSLWTSLSNEQFF. Written as DNA, the CDR3 is TGTGCCAGCAGCTTGTGGACTAGCTTGAGCAATGAGCAGTTCTTC.

This clonotype was detected ten times or more. The J gene is TRBJ2-3, the V gene TRBV15; a possible D gene is TRBD2 (6 bases). This CDR3 contains 14 residues. The V gene lost 4 bases and the J gene lost 6 bases, with 14 bases spanning the gap. Germline CDR1 reads LNHNV; CDR2 reads YYDKDF (reference sequence). CDR3: CATSIGRDRDTQYF. The CDR3 DNA reads TGTGCCACCAGCATAGGGCGGGATCGGGATACGCAGTATTTT.

Ten or more counts support this clonotype. V gene TRBV3-1 combines with J gene TRBJ2-7; tentative D call: TRBD2 (5 bases). Deletions cut 6 bases from V and 0 bases from J, with 6 bases between. The germline V gene encodes CDR1 LGHDT and CDR2 YNNKEL (reference sequence). This CDR3 is built from 12 residues. The CDR3, as DNA: TGTGCCAGCAGGGGAGTCTCCTACGAGCAGTACTTC. Its protein product is CASRGVSYEQYF.

The gene calls are TRBV7-2 and TRBJ2-5; the D is unclear. Per germline, CDR1 SGHTA and CDR2 FQGNSA. The CDR3 has 14 residues. The ends were cut back, 5 bases at V and 1 base at J, with 11 bases in the middle. The DNA for the CDR3 is TGTGCCAGCAGCCTCCCGGCCCTCCAAGAGACCCAGTACTTC. Amino acids: CASSLPALQETQYF.

V and J are TRBV29-1 and TRBJ1-2; TRBD1 matches at 8 bases. The CDR3 is 14 residues long. Germline values: CDR1 SQVTM, CDR2 ANQGSEA. With V trimmed by 3 bases and J by 3 bases, 6 bases remained unmatched. CDR3 in amino acids: CSVDRQGRDYGYTF. The CDR3 region has the DNA TGCAGCGTTGATAGACAGGGGAGGGACTATGGCTACACCTTC.

The chain combines TRBV9 with TRBJ2-7; the match to TRBD2 covers 8 bases. Trimming at V came to 7 bases and at J to 4 bases, leaving 19 bases not matched to a gene. Per germline, CDR1 SGDLS and CDR2 YYNGEE. The CDR3 is 17 amino acids. CDR3 sequence: CASSQQSGLARFYEQYF. CDR3 nucleotides: TGTGCCAGCTCACAACAGAGTGGACTAGCTAGGTTTTACGAGCAGTACTTC.

This CDR3 is CASSLSPSGSYGYTF. CDR3 sequence (DNA): TGTGCCAGCAGTTTATCACCGTCAGGGTCATATGGCTACACCTTC. V usage is TRBV28 and J usage is TRBJ1-2, with D possibly being TRBD1 (5 bases). CDR1 and CDR2 from the germline V gene are MDHEN and SYDVKM. The CDR3 runs 15 residues. V lost 1 base and J 5 bases, leaving 14 bases between the germline ends.

In this sample, this clonotype turned up a few times. The chain uses TRBV5-4 and TRBJ2-1, with D hard to call. The germline V gene encodes CDR1 SGHNT and CDR2 YYREEE (reference sequence). Trimming cost V 0 bases and J 5 bases, with 6 bases left between them. The CDR3 is 13 residues long. The CDR3 coding sequence is TGTGCCAGCAGCTTGGTCACCCACAATGAGCAGTTCTTC. Amino acid sequence: CASSLVTHNEQFF.

This rearrangement joins TRBV11-3 to TRBJ1-5; D unresolved. Trimming took 7 bases from V and 2 from J, leaving 12 bases between them. Germline V gives CDR1 SGHNT, CDR2 YENEEA. CDR3 length: 14 amino acids. CDR3 amino acids: CASTPPGGNQPQHF. CDR3 nucleotides: TGTGCCAGCACCCCCCCTGGCGGCAATCAGCCCCAGCATTTT.